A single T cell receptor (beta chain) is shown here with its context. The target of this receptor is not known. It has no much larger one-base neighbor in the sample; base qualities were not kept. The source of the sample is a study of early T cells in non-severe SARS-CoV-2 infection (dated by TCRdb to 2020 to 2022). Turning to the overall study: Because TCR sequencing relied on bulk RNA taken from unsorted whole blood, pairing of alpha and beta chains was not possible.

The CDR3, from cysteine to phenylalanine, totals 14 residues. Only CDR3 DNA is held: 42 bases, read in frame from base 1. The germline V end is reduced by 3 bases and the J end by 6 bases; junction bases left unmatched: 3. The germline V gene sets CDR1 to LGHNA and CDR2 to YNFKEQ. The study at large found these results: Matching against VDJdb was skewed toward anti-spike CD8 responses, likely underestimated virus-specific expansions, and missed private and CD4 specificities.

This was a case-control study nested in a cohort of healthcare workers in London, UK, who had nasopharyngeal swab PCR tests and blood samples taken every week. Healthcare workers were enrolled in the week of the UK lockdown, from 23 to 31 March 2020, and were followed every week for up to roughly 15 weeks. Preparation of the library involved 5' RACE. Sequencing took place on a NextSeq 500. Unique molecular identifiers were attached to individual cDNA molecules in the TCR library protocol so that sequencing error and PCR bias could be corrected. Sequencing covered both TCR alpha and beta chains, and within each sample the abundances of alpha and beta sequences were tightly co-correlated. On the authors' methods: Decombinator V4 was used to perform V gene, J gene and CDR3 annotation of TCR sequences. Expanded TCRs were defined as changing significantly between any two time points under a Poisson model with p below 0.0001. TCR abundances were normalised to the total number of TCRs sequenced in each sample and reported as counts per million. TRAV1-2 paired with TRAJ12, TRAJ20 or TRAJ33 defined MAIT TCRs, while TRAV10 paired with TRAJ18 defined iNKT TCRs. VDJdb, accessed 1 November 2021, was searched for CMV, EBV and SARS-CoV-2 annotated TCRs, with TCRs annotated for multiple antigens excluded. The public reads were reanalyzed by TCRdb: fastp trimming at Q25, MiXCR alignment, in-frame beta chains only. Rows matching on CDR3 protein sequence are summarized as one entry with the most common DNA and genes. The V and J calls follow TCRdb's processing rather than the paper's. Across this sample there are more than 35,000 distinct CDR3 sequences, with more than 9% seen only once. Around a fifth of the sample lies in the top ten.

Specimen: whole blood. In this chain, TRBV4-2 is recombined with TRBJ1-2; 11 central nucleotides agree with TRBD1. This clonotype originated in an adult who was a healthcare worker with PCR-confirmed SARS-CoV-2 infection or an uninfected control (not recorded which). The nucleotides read TGTGCCAGCAGCCAGGACAGGGGGCGGGATGGCTACACCTTC. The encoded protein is CASSQDRGRDGYTF.